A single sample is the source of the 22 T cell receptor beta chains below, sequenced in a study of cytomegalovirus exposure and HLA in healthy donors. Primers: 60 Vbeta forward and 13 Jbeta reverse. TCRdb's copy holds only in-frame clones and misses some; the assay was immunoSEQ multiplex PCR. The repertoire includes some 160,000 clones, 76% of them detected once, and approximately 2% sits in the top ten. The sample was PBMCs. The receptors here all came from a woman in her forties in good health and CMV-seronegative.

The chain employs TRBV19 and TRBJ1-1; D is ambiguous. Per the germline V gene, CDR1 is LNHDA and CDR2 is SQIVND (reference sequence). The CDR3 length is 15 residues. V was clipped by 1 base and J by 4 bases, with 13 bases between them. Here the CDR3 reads CASSIVGLRGTEAFF. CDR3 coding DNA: TGTGCCAGTAGTATAGTCGGACTCCGGGGCACTGAAGCTTTCTTT.

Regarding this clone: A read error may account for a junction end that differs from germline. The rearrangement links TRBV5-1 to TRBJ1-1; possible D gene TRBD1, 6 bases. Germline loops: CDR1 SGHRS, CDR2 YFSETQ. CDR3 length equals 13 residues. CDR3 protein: CASHRVMNTEAFF. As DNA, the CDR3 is TGTGCCAGTCACAGGGTCATGAACACTGAAGCTTTCTTT.

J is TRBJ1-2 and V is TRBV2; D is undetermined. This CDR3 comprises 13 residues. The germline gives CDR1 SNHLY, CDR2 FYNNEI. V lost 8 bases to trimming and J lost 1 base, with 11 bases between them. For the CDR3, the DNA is TGTGCCAGCCATGAACTTATTAACTATGGCTACACCTTC. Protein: CASHELINYGYTF. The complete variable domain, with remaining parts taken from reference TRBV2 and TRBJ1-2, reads EPEVTQTPSHQVTQMGQEVILRCVPISNHLYFYWYRQILGQKVEFLVSFYNNEISEKSEIFDDQFSVERPDGSNFTLKIRSTKLEDSAMYFCASHELINYGYTFGSGTRLTVV.

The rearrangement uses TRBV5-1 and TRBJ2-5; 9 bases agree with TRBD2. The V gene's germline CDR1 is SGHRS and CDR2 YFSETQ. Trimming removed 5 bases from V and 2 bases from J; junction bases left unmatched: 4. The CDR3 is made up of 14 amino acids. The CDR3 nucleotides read TGCGCCAGCAGTCTTCTAGCGGGGCAAGAGACCCAGTACTTC. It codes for CASSLLAGQETQYF.

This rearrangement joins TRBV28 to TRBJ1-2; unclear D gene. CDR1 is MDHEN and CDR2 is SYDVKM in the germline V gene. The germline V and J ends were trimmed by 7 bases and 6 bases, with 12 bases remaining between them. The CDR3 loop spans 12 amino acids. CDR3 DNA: TGTGCCAGCATGAGAGTTATTGATGGCTACACCTTC. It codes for CASMRVIDGYTF.

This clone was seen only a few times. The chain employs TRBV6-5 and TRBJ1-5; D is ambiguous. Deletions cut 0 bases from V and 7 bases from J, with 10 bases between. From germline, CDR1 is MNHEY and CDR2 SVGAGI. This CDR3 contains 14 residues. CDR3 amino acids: CASSYSGGGQPQHF. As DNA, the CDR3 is TGTGCCAGCAGTTACTCAGGAGGAGGGCAGCCCCAGCATTTT.

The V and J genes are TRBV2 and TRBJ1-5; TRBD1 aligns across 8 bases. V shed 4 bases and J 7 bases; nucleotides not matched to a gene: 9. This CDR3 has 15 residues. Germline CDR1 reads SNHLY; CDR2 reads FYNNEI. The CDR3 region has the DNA TGTGCCAGCAGTGCCTCCCAGGGGGCTATGCAGCCCCAGCATTTT. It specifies CASSASQGAMQPQHF. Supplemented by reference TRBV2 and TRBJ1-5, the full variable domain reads EPEVTQTPSHQVTQMGQEVILRCVPISNHLYFYWYRQILGQKVEFLVSFYNNEISEKSEIFDDQFSVERPDGSNFTLKIRSTKLEDSAMYFCASSASQGAMQPQHFGDGTRLSIL.

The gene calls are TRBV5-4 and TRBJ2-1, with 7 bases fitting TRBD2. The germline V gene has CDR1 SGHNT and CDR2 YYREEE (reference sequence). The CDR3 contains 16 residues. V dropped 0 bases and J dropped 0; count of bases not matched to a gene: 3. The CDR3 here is CASSLEGGISYNEQFF. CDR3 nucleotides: TGTGCCAGCAGCTTGGAGGGAGGGATCTCCTACAATGAGCAGTTCTTC.

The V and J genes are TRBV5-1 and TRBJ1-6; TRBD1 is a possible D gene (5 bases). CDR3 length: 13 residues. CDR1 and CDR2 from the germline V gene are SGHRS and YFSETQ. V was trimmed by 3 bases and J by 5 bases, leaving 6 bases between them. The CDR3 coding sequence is TGCGCCAGCAGCTCGGGGGATAATTCACCCCTCCACTTT. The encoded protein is CASSSGDNSPLHF.

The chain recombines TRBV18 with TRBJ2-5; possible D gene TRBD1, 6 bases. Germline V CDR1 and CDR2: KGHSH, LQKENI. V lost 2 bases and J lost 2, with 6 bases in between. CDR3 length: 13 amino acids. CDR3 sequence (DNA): TGTGCCAGCTCACCAGACAGGCAAGAGACCCAGTACTTC. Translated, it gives CASSPDRQETQYF.

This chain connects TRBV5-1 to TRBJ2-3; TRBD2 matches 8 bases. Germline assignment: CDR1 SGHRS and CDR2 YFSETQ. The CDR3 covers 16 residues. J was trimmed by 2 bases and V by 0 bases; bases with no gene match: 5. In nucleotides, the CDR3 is TGCGCCAGCAGCTTGGAAAAGCGGGGGCTCACAGATACGCAGTATTTT. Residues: CASSLEKRGLTDTQYF. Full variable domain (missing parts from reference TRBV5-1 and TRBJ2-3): KAGVTQTPRYLIKTRGQQVTLSCSPISGHRSVSWYQQTPGQGLQFLFEYFSETQRNKGNFPGRFSGRQFSNSRSEMNVSTLELGDSALYLCASSLEKRGLTDTQYFGPGTRLTVL.

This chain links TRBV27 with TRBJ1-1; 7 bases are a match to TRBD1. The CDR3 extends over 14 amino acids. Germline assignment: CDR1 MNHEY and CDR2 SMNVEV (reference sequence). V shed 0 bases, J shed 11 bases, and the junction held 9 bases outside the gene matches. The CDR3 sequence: CASSLSGTGDLAFF. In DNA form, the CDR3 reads TGTGCCAGCAGTTTATCGGGCACAGGGGATTTGGCTTTCTTT.

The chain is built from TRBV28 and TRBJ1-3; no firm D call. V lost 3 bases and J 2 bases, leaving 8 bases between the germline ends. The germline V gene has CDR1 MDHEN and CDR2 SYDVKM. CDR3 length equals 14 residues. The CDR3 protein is CASSFKGAGNTIYF. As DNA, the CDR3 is TGTGCCAGCAGTTTTAAGGGAGCTGGAAACACCATATATTTT.

In DNA, the CDR3 is TGTGCCAGCACCCAGGGCGGGGTAGGGTCCTATAATTCACCCCTCCACTTT. Protein sequence: CASTQGGVGSYNSPLHF. This chain links TRBV6-4 with TRBJ1-6, with TRBD1 as a possible D gene (5 bases). V was cut by 7 bases and J by 1 base, with 17 bases left in between. Germline V gene data show CDR1 as MRHNA and CDR2 as SNTAGT. The CDR3 is 17 residues long.

The CDR3, as DNA: TGTGCCAGCAGCTTGTGGGACAGCCGTCACTACGAGCAGTACTTC. It translates to CASSLWDSRHYEQYF. The chain joins TRBV5-8 to TRBJ2-7, with 7 bases lining up with TRBD1. The CDR3 extends over 15 amino acids. V was pared by 1 base and J by 3 bases, with 7 bases of the junction left unmatched. Germline V gene sequence: CDR1 SGHTS, CDR2 YDEGEE. The variable domain in full, completed from reference TRBV5-8 and TRBJ2-7, reads EAGVTQSPTHLIKTRGQQATLRCSPISGHTSVYWYQQALGLGLQFLLWYDEGEERNRGNFPPRFSGRQFPNYSSELNVNALELEDSALYLCASSLWDSRHYEQYFGPGTRLTVT.

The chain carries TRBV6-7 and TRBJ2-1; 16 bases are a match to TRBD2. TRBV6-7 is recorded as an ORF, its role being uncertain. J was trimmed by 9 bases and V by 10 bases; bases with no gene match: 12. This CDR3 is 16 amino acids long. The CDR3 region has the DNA TGTGCCATCAAACCGGGACTAGCGGGAGGGCAGATTGAGCAGTTCTTC. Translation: CAIKPGLAGGQIEQFF.

CDR3 nucleotides: TGCGCCAGCAGCTTGGTTAGTCAGGGACTAGCGGGACCAGATACGCAGTATTTT. Protein: CASSLVSQGLAGPDTQYF. This chain joins TRBV5-1 and TRBJ2-3, with 13 bases fitting TRBD2. The CDR3 sequence is 18 residues long. With V trimmed by 0 bases and J by 4 bases, 8 bases remained unmatched. Germline V CDR1 and CDR2: SGHRS, YFSETQ.

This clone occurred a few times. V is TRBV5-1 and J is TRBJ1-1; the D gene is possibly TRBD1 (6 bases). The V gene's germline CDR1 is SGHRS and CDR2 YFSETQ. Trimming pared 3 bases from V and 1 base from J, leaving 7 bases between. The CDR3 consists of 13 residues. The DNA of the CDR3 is TGCGCCAGCAGCTGGGGACAGAACACTGAAGCTTTCTTT. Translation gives CASSWGQNTEAFF.

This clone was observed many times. For the CDR3, the DNA is TGTGCCAGCAGCTTGGAATTGCGGAACACTGAAGCTTTCTTT. It translates to CASSLELRNTEAFF. The rearrangement uses TRBV5-5 and TRBJ1-1; D is ambiguous. V dropped 0 bases and J dropped 1 base, with 7 bases sitting between them. Germline V gene data show CDR1 as SGHKS and CDR2 as YYEKEE (reference sequence). The CDR3 is 14 amino acids.

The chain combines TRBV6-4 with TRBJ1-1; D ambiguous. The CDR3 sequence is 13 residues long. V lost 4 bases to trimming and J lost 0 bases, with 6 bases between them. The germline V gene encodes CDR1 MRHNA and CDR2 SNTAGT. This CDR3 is CASSVTLNTEAFF. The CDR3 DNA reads TGTGCCAGCAGTGTCACATTGAACACTGAAGCTTTCTTT.

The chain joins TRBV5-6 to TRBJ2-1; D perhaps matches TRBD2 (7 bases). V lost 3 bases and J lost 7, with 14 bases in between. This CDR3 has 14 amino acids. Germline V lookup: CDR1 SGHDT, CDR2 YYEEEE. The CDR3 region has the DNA TGTGCCAGCAGCTATGGACTAGGGGGAAATGAGCAGTTCTTC. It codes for CASSYGLGGNEQFF.

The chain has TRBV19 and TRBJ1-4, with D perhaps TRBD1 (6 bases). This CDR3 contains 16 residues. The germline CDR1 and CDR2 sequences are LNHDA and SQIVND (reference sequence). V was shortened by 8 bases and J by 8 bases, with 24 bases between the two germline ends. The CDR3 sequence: CASSALSGVSEEKLFF. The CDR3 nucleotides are TGTGCCAGTTCCGCCCTATCAGGGGTATCGGAAGAAAAACTGTTTTTT.